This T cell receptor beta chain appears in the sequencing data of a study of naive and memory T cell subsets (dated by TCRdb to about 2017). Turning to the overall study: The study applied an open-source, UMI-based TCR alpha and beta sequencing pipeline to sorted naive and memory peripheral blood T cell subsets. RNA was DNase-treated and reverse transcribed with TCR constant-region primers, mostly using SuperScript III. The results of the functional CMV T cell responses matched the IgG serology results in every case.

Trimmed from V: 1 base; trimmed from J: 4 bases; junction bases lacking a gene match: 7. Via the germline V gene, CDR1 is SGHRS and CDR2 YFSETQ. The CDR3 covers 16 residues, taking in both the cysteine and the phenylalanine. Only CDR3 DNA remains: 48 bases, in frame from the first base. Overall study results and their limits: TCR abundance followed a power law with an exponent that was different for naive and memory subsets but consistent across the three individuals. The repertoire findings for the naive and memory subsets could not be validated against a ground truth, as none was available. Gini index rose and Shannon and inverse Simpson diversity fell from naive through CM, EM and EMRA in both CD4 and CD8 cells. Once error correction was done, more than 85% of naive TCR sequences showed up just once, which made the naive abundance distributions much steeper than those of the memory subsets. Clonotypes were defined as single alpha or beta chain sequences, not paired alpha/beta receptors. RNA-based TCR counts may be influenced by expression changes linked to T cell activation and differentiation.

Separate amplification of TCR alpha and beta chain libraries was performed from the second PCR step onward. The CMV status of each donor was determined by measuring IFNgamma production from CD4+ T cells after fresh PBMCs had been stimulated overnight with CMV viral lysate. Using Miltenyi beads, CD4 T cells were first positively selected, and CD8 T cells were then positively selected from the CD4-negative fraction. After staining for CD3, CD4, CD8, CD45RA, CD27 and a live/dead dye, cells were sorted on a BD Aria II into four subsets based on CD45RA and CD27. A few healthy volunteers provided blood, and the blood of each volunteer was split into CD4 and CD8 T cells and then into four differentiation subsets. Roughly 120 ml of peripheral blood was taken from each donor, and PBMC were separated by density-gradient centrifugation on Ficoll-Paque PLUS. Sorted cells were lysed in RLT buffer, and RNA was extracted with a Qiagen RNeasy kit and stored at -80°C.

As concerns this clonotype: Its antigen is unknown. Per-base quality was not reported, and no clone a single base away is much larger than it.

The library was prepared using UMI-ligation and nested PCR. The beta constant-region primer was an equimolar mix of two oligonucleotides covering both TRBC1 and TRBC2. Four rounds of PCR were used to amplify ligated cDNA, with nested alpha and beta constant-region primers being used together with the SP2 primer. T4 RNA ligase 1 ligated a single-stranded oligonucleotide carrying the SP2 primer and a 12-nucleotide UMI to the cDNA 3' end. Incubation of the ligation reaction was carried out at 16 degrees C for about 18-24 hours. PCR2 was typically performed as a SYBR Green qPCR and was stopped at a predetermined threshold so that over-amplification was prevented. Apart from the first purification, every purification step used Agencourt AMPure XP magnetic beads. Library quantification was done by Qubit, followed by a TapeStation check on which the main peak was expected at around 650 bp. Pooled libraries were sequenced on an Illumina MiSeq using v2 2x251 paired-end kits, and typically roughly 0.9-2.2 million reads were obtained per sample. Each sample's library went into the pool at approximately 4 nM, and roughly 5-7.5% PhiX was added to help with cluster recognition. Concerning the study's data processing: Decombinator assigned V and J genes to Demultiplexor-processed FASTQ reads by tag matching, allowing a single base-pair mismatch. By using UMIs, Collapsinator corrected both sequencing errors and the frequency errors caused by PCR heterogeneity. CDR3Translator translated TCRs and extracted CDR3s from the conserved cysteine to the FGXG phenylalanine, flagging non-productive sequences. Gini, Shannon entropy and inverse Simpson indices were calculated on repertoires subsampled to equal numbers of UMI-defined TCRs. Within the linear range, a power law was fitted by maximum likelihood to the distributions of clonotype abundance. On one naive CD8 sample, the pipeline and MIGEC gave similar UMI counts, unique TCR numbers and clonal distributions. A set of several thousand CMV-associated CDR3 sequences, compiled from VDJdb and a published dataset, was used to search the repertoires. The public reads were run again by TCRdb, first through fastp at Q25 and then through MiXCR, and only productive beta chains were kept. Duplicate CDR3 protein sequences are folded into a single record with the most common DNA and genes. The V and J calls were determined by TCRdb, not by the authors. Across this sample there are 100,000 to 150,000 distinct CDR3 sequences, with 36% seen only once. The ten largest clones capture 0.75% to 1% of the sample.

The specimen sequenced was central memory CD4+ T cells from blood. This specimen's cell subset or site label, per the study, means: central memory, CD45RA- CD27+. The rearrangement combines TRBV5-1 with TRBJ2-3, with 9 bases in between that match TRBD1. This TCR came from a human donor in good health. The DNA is TGCGCCAGCAGCTTGACCGGGACAGGGTTCCCAGATACGCAGTATTTT. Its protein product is CASSLTGTGFPDTQYF. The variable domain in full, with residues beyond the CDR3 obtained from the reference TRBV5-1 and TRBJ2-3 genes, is KAGVTQTPRYLIKTRGQQVTLSCSPISGHRSVSWYQQTPGQGLQFLFEYFSETQRNKGNFPGRFSGRQFSNSRSEMNVSTLELGDSALYLCASSLTGTGFPDTQYFGPGTRLTVL.